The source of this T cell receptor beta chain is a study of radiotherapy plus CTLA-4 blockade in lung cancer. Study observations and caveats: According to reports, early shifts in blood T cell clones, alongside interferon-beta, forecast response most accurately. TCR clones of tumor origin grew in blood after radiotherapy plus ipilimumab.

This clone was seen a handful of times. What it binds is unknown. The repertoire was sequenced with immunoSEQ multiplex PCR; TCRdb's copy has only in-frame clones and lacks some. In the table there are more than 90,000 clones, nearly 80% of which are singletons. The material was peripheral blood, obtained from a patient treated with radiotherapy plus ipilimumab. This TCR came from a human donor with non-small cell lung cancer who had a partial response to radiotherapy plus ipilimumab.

The CDR3 DNA reads TGTGCCAGCAGCCAAGCGCGATCTGGGGCCAACGTCCTGACTTTC. Amino acids: CASSQARSGANVLTF. This sequence joins TRBV14 and TRBJ2-6; D gene uncertain. The CDR3 consists of 15 residues. With 1 base removed from V and 1 base from J, the gap between germline ends came to 5 bases. Germline V lookup: CDR1 SGHDN, CDR2 FVKESK.